This record concerns one T cell receptor beta chain sequence. The data were taken from a study of blood T cell repertoires in COVID-19. Study-level information: The United States, Italy and Spain provided the acute and convalescent COVID-19 samples.

CDR1 and CDR2 (germline): MNHEY, SVGAGI. The CDR3 is made up of 13 amino acids. V lost 7 bases and J lost 5; bases outside the gene matches: 6. Using immunoSEQ multiplex PCR, the repertoire was profiled, and TCRdb retains in-frame clones only, with some absent. The table has fewer than 250,000 clones, roughly 80% seen once; the top ten hold about 6.3%. This sequence originates from a man between 60 and 75 years old with acute or convalescent COVID-19. The sequenced material came from peripheral blood. The rearrangement links TRBV6-5 to TRBJ1-2; TRBD1 aligns across 8 bases. The CDR3 sequence: CASKDRDAYGYTF. Here the CDR3 DNA reads TGTGCCAGCAAGGACAGGGATGCATATGGCTACACCTTC.